This TCR beta chain was found in a study of blood T cell repertoires in COVID-19. TCRdb keeps only in-frame clones here, not all; method: immunoSEQ multiplex PCR. The sample lists about 350,000 clones, roughly 84% occurring once. There are 14 residues in the CDR3. The germline CDR1 and CDR2 sequences are PRHDT and FYEKMQ (reference sequence). V lost 5 bases, J lost 1 base, and 11 bases lay in between. Participants' own reports of clinical history determined their cohort assignment. This TCR was recovered from a woman in her thirties who had recovered from COVID-19. The chain carries TRBV13 and TRBJ2-5; TRBD2 might be the D (6 bases). The sample was PBMCs or T cells enriched from blood (not recorded which). CDR3 residues: CASSKTSTQETQYF. The CDR3 coding sequence is TGTGCCAGCAGCAAGACTAGTACCCAAGAGACCCAGTACTTC.